The T cell receptor beta chain described here comes from a study of blood T cell repertoires in COVID-19. In the study overall: COVID-19 samples from acute and convalescent phases originated in the United States, Italy and Spain.

Original processing notes: Nucleated cell counts were estimated from reference gene primer amplification. Produced via immunoSEQ multiplex PCR; TCRdb's table is partial and in-frame only. The D gene and trimming were derived from the DNA, and the V and J assignments and clone size from that table. The table shows some 150,000 clones, with more than 65% occurring only once. This CDR3 has 13 amino acids. The V end lost 0 bases, the J end lost 1 base, and 4 bases lay between the germline ends. Per germline, CDR1 SGHDT and CDR2 YYEEEE. The sequence came from a woman aged 50 to 60 with acute or convalescent COVID-19. The sample consisted of peripheral blood. This chain uses TRBV5-6 with TRBJ1-1, with unresolved D. DNA of the CDR3: TGTGCCAGCAGCTTGGTCAGGAACACTGAAGCTTTCTTT. It specifies CASSLVRNTEAFF.